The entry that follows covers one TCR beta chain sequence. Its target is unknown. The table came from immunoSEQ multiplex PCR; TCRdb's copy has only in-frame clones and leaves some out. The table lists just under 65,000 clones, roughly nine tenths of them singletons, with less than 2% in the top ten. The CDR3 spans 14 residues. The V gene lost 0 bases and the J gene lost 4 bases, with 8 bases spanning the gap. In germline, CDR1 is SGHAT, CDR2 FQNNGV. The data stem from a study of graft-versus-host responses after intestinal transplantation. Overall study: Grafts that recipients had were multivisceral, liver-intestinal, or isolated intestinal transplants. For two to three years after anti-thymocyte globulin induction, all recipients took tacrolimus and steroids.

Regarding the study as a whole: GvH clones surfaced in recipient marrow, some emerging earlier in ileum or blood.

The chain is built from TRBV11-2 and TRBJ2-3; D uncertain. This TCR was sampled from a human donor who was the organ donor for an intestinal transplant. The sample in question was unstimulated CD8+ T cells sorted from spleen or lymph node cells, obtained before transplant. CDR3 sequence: CASSLEGSPDTQYF. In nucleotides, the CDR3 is TGTGCCAGCAGCTTAGAGGGCTCCCCAGATACGCAGTATTTT.